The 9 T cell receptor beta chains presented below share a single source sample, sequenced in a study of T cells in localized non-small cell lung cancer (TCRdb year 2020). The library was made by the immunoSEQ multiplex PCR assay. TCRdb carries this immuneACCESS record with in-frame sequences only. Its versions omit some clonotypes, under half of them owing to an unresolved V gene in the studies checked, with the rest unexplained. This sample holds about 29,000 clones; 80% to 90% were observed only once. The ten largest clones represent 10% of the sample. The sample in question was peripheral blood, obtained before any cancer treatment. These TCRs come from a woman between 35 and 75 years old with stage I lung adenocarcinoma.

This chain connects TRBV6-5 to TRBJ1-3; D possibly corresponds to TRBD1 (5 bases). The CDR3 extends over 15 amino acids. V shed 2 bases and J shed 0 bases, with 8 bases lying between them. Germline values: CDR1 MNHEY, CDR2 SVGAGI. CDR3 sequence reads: CASSYGADSGNTIYF. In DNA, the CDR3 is TGTGCCAGCAGTTACGGGGCCGACTCTGGAAACACCATATATTTT.

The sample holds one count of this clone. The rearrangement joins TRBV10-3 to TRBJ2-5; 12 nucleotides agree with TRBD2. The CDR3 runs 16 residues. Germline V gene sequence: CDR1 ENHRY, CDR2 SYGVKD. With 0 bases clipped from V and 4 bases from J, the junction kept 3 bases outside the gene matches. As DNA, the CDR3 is TGTGCCATCAGTGAGTCAACTAGCGGGGGGCGAGAGACCCAGTACTTC. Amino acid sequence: CAISESTSGGRETQYF.

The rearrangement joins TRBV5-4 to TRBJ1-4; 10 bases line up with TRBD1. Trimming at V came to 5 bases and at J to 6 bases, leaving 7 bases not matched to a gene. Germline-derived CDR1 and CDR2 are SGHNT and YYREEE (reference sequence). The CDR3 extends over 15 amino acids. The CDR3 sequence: CASRYFGTGDEKLFF. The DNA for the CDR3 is TGTGCCAGCAGATATTTCGGGACAGGGGATGAAAAACTGTTTTTT.

In nucleotides, the CDR3 is TGTGCCAGCAGCCTCGAGGGTCTAGGGGAGACCCAGTACTTC. This translates into CASSLEGLGETQYF. V gene TRBV7-7 combines with J gene TRBJ2-5; maybe TRBD2 (5 bases). Germline loops: CDR1 SSHAT, CDR2 FNYEAQ (reference sequence). The V and J ends lost 5 bases and 5 bases respectively, with 15 bases between them. The CDR3 spans 14 residues.

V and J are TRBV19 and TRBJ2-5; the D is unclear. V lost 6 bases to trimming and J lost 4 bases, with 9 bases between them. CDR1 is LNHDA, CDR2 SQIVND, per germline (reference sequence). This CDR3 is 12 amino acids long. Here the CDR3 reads CASSRLGETQYF. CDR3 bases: TGTGCCAGTAGCCGGTTAGGAGAGACCCAGTACTTC.

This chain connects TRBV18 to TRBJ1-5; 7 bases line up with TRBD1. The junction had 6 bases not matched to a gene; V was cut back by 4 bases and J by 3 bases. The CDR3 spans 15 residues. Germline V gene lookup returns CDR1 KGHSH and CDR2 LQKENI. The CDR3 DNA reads TGTGCCAGCTCACTCGGGACAGTGAACAATCAGCCCCAGCATTTT. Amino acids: CASSLGTVNNQPQHF.

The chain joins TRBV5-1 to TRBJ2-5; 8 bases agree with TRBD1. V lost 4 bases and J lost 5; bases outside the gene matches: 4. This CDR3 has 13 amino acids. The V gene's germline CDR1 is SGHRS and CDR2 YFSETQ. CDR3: CASSSGQGETQYF. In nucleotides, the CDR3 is TGCGCCAGCAGCAGCGGACAGGGTGAGACCCAGTACTTC.

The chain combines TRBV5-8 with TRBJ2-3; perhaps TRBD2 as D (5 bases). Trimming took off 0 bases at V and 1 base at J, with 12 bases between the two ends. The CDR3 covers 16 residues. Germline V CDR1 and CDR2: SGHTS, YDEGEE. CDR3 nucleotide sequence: TGTGCCAGCAGCTTGGAGCCTAGCCCGGGCACAGATACGCAGTATTTT. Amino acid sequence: CASSLEPSPGTDTQYF. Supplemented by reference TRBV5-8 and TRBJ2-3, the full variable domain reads EAGVTQSPTHLIKTRGQQATLRCSPISGHTSVYWYQQALGLGLQFLLWYDEGEERNRGNFPPRFSGRQFPNYSSELNVNALELEDSALYLCASSLEPSPGTDTQYFGPGTRLTVL.

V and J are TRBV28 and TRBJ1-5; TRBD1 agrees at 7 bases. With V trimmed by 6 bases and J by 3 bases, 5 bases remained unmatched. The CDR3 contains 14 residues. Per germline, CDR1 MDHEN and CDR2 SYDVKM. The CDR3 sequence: CASSLGGTNQPQHF. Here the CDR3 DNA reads TGTGCCAGCAGCCTAGGGGGCACCAATCAGCCCCAGCATTTT. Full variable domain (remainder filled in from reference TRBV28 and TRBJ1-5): DVKVTQSSRYLVKRTGEKVFLECVQDMDHENMFWYRQDPGLGLRLIYFSYDVKMKEKGDIPEGYSVSREKKERFSLILESASTNQTSMYLCASSLGGTNQPQHFGDGTRLSIL.